This TCR beta chain was found in a study of cytomegalovirus exposure and HLA in healthy donors. Study-level findings and limits: Some V segments, including TRBV6-2 and TRBV6-3, were excluded as indistinguishable. Earlier analysis yielded a pattern in which most TCR beta V segments were productive about 90% or about 30% of the time. It was likely that a cluster of highly shared sequence variants was a sequencing artifact. The classifier reportedly diagnosed cytomegalovirus status with high specificity and sensitivity.

Per the germline V gene, CDR1 is MNHEY and CDR2 is SVGAGI. Trimming cost V 5 bases and J 4 bases, with 14 bases left between them. The CDR3 consists of 14 residues. Regarding this clone: Its antigen is still unknown.

PCR involved 60 Vbeta and 13 Jbeta primers. Profiled with immunoSEQ multiplex PCR; TCRdb holds only in-frame clones, not every one. The table lists more than 90,000 clones, 65% to 80% of them singletons. This chain links TRBV6-5 with TRBJ1-1; D is possibly TRBD1 (5 bases). The TCR comes from a man aged 25 to 45 in good health and CMV-seropositive. Material: PBMCs. The CDR3 is CASSASGYPTEAFF. Written as DNA, the CDR3 is TGTGCCAGCAGTGCCTCAGGGTATCCCACTGAAGCTTTCTTT.